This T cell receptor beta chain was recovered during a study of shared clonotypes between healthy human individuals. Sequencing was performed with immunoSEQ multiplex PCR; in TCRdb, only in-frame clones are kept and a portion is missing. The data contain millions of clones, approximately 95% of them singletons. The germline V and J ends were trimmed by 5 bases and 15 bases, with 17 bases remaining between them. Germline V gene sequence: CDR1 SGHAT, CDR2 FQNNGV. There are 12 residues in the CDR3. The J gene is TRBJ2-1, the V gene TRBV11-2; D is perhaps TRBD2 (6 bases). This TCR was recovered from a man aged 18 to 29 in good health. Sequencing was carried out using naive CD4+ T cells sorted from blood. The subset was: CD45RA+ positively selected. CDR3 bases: TGTGCCAGCAGCCCTAGCGAGGGCTTTCGGTTCTTC. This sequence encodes CASSPSEGFRFF.